This T cell receptor (beta chain) stems from a study of T cell repertoires in cytomegalovirus infection. MiXCR, run by TCRdb on the reads, gives a single entry per CDR3 protein. The table has a few hundred thousand distinct CDR3 sequences, about 40% seen once; the top ten hold around 48%. In germline, CDR1 is SGHDN, CDR2 FVKESK. V lost 1 base and J lost 3, with 13 bases in between. The CDR3 spans 15 residues. As for this clonotype: Its matching antigen is unknown.

The sample was cultured PBMCs, taken from culture after CMV antigen stimulation. The V call is TRBV14, the J call TRBJ2-7; perhaps TRBD1 as D (7 bases). This sequence originates from a human donor in good health (CMV status not recorded). Some clones in this sample may be carry-over from other donors' samples. CDR3 sequence reads: CASSQGSGGNYEQYF. The CDR3 nucleotides are TGTGCCAGCAGCCAAGGATCAGGGGGGAACTACGAGCAGTACTTC.